One sample yielded the 19 T cell receptor beta chains listed below, sequenced in a study of blood T cell repertoires in COVID-19 (dated by TCRdb to 2020 to 2021). Libraries came from the immunoSEQ multiplex PCR assay. TCRdb provides this immuneACCESS table in a form limited to in-frame rearrangements. Some clones are lacking; in checked studies, under half of them reflect an unresolved V gene, and why the rest are absent is not known. The sample table records a few hundred thousand clones; 70% to 90% of these occur just once. The ten largest clones take up over 8% of the sample. What was sequenced was PBMCs or T cells enriched from blood (not recorded which). The receptors were sampled from a woman between 35 and 50 years old who had recovered from COVID-19.

The rearrangement joins TRBV28 to TRBJ1-2; 7 nucleotides match TRBD1. The CDR3 loop spans 15 amino acids. Trimming removed 6 bases from V and 3 bases from J; junction bases left unmatched: 10. Germline V gives CDR1 MDHEN, CDR2 SYDVKM. CDR3 region: CASSLYRGRYYGYTF. The CDR3 DNA sequence: TGTGCCAGCAGCCTATACAGGGGACGGTACTATGGCTACACCTTC.

The chain combines TRBV12-3 or TRBV12-4 with TRBJ2-5; the D gene is possibly TRBD2 (5 bases). Trimming removed 1 base at V and 2 bases at J, with 5 bases between. The CDR3 length is 13 residues. This CDR3 is CASSLGTQETQYF. The CDR3 coding sequence is TGTGCCAGCAGTTTAGGGACTCAAGAGACCCAGTACTTC.

The chain carries TRBV7-6 and TRBJ2-7, with 8 bases aligning to TRBD2. With 4 bases clipped from V and 5 bases from J, the junction kept 13 bases outside the gene matches. CDR1 is SGHVS, CDR2 FNYEAQ, per germline. There are 16 residues in the CDR3. The CDR3 nucleotides read TGTGCCAGCAGCTCGGGGGGGGCCCTAGCGGCCAACGAGCAGTACTTC. The encoded protein is CASSSGGALAANEQYF. Full variable domain (rest looked up from reference TRBV7-6 and TRBJ2-7): GAGVSQSPRYKVTKRGQDVALRCDPISGHVSLYWYRQALGQGPEFLTYFNYEAQQDKSGLPNDRFSAERPEGSISTLTIQRTEQRDSAMYRCASSSGGALAANEQYFGPGTRLTVT.

This clone was seen just once. V gene TRBV24-1 combines with J gene TRBJ1-5, with a tentative D call TRBD1 (5 bases). This CDR3 has 16 residues. Trimming stripped 2 bases from V and 0 bases from J, with 10 bases between. CDR1 is KGHDR, CDR2 SFDVKD, per germline. CDR3 sequence: CATSDWGTHSNQPQHF. For the CDR3, the DNA is TGTGCCACCAGTGATTGGGGCACCCATAGCAATCAGCCCCAGCATTTT.

This chain uses TRBV29-1 with TRBJ2-3, with D perhaps matching TRBD2 (6 bases). The CDR3 length is 12 residues. Germline-derived CDR1 and CDR2 are SQVTM and ANQGSEA. Trimming took 3 bases from V and 5 from J, leaving 9 bases between them. The DNA of the CDR3 is TGCAGCGTTGAGGGAGGAGGAGATACGCAGTATTTT. This sequence encodes CSVEGGGDTQYF.

The CDR3 is CASRRDRAPLSGNTIYF. The CDR3 nucleotides are TGTGCCAGTAGGCGGGACAGAGCTCCTCTCTCTGGAAACACCATATATTTT. The chain employs TRBV19 and TRBJ1-3; 7 bases align to TRBD1. Germline assignment: CDR1 LNHDA and CDR2 SQIVND (reference sequence). After removal of 6 bases from V and 0 bases from J, the junction contained 11 bases not matched to a gene. The CDR3 is made up of 17 amino acids. Variable domain in full (rest from reference TRBV19 and TRBJ1-3): DGGITQSPKYLFRKEGQNVTLSCEQNLNHDAMYWYRQDPGQGLRLIYYSQIVNDFQKGDIAEGYSVSREKKESFPLTVTSAQKNPTAFYLCASRRDRAPLSGNTIYFGEGSWLTVV.

The chain combines TRBV6-4 with TRBJ1-1; D unresolved. Trimming cost V 8 bases and J 5 bases, with 15 bases left between them. Germline loops: CDR1 MRHNA, CDR2 SNTAGT. The CDR3 is made up of 13 amino acids. This CDR3 reads CASSARAETEAFF. The CDR3 coding sequence is TGTGCCAGCTCTGCACGAGCGGAGACTGAAGCTTTCTTT.

This chain connects TRBV27 to TRBJ2-7; a possible D gene is TRBD2 (6 bases). The V end was cut by 4 bases, the J end by 0 bases, with 10 bases between. Per germline, CDR1 MNHEY and CDR2 SMNVEV (reference sequence). The CDR3 spans 14 residues. The CDR3 coding sequence is TGTGCCAGCAGTTCGGGACTGGCCTCCTACGAGCAGTACTTC. Translated, it gives CASSSGLASYEQYF.

This rearrangement joins TRBV5-6 to TRBJ2-7, with TRBD1 matching over 7 bases. V was clipped by 4 bases and J by 5 bases; unmatched bases: 12. The germline CDR1 and CDR2 sequences are SGHDT and YYEEEE. The CDR3 is 15 amino acids. In nucleotides, the CDR3 is TGTGCCAGCAGCCCAACCGGGCAGGGGGACCACGAGCAGTACTTC. It yields the protein CASSPTGQGDHEQYF.

The V gene is TRBV18, the J gene TRBJ2-7; D is uncertain. Germline CDR1 KGHSH, CDR2 LQKENI. This CDR3 region has 14 residues. Trimming shortened V by 2 bases and J by 5 bases, and 13 bases separated the two germline ends. The CDR3 sequence is CASSPAAKWDEQYF. The CDR3 DNA reads as TGTGCCAGCTCACCAGCGGCTAAGTGGGACGAGCAGTACTTC.

The chain couples TRBV29-1 to TRBJ1-1; 10 positions match TRBD1. The CDR3 is 12 residues long. Trimming at V came to 5 bases and at J to 7 bases, leaving 4 bases not matched to a gene. Germline CDR1 reads SQVTM; CDR2 reads ANQGSEA. The CDR3 sequence is CSVWDRGDEAFF. For the CDR3, the DNA is TGCAGCGTTTGGGACAGGGGAGATGAAGCTTTCTTT. Variable domain in full (rest from reference TRBV29-1 and TRBJ1-1): SAVISQKPSRDICQRGTSLTIQCQVDSQVTMMFWYRQQPGQSLTLIATANQGSEATYESGFVIDKFPISRPNLTFSTLTVSNMSPEDSSIYLCSVWDRGDEAFFGQGTRLTVV.

The chain links TRBV5-6 to TRBJ1-1, with 8 bases fitting TRBD1. Germline trimming cut 0 bases from V and 6 bases from J; bases unmatched to any gene: 4. The CDR3 covers 14 residues. CDR1 is SGHDT and CDR2 is YYEEEE in the germline V gene. CDR3 sequence: CASSLDRGLAEAFF. As DNA, the CDR3 is TGTGCCAGCAGCTTGGACAGGGGGTTGGCTGAAGCTTTCTTT.

The chain combines TRBV18 with TRBJ1-1; 11 bases align to TRBD1. The germline CDR1 and CDR2 sequences are KGHSH and LQKENI. CDR3 length: 16 amino acids. Trimming at V came to 2 bases and at J to 5 bases, leaving 7 bases not matched to a gene. This CDR3 reads CASSPTGTGGRTEAFF. CDR3 DNA sequence: TGTGCCAGCTCACCAACGGGGACAGGGGGTAGGACTGAAGCTTTCTTT. Full variable domain (missing parts from reference TRBV18 and TRBJ1-1): NAGVMQNPRHLVRRRGQEARLRCSPMKGHSHVYWYRQLPEEGLKFMVYLQKENIIDESGMPKERFSAEFPKEGPSILRIQQVVRGDSAAYFCASSPTGTGGRTEAFFGQGTRLTVV.

The chain combines TRBV7-2 with TRBJ1-2, with 12 nucleotides matching TRBD1. The germline V gene has CDR1 SGHTA and CDR2 FQGNSA. The CDR3 loop spans 18 amino acids. J gave up 4 bases and V 0 bases, and 9 bases lay outside the gene matches. CDR3 DNA sequence: TGTGCCAGCAGCTTAGCCGGGACAGGGGGCGCGAGTGGCTATGGCTACACCTTC. This sequence encodes CASSLAGTGGASGYGYTF.

V is TRBV28 and J is TRBJ1-2, with 8 bases matching TRBD1. Germline V lookup: CDR1 MDHEN, CDR2 SYDVKM. V dropped 6 bases and J dropped 6; count of bases not matched to a gene: 18. The CDR3 totals 17 residues. The CDR3 is CASSSPGQGAGRDGYTF. The CDR3 nucleotides are TGTGCCAGCAGCTCCCCCGGACAGGGAGCTGGGCGCGATGGCTACACCTTC.

This clone was observed a few times. The chain combines TRBV28 with TRBJ1-1, with unresolved D. The CDR3 length is 14 residues. V was trimmed by 6 bases and J by 5 bases, leaving 16 bases between them. The germline V gene encodes CDR1 MDHEN and CDR2 SYDVKM. Here the CDR3 reads CASSPAREGTEAFF. The CDR3 DNA follows: TGTGCCAGCAGCCCGGCCCGAGAGGGAACTGAAGCTTTCTTT.

The V and J genes are TRBV27 and TRBJ2-3; D perhaps matches TRBD2 (6 bases). Per germline, CDR1 MNHEY and CDR2 SMNVEV (reference sequence). V lost 6 bases to trimming and J lost 0 bases, with 16 bases between them. CDR3 length: 16 residues. CDR3 bases: TGTGCCAGCAGCCACCGGAGGGACCACAGCACAGATACGCAGTATTTT. Translation gives CASSHRRDHSTDTQYF.

The rearrangement links TRBV5-1 to TRBJ1-3; 7 bases line up with TRBD1. The CDR3 extends over 15 amino acids. CDR1 is SGHRS and CDR2 is YFSETQ in the germline V gene. The J segment lost 8 bases and the V segment lost 5 bases, leaving 13 bases of the junction unmatched. This CDR3 is CASSRDRGVRDTIYF. The CDR3 bases are TGCGCCAGCAGTCGGGACAGAGGAGTCCGTGACACCATATATTTT. The whole variable domain, remainder taken from reference TRBV5-1 and TRBJ1-3, is KAGVTQTPRYLIKTRGQQVTLSCSPISGHRSVSWYQQTPGQGLQFLFEYFSETQRNKGNFPGRFSGRQFSNSRSEMNVSTLELGDSALYLCASSRDRGVRDTIYFGEGSWLTVV.

The chain links TRBV2 to TRBJ2-1; D perhaps matches TRBD2 (6 bases). Trimming stripped 2 bases from V and 9 bases from J, with 14 bases between. The CDR3 extends over 14 amino acids. Germline loops: CDR1 SNHLY, CDR2 FYNNEI. The CDR3 sequence: CASSETQVGGEQFF. CDR3 nucleotides: TGTGCCAGCAGTGAAACCCAGGTGGGGGGTGAGCAGTTCTTC.